These 30 T cell receptor beta chains originate from one sample sequenced in a study of Graves' ophthalmopathy and Graves' hyperthyroidism. Amplification of the TCR beta CDR3 regions used RNA transcripts (as template). After a first-round RT-PCR with HTBI primers, a second-round multiplex PCR was run. In TCRdb, the multiplex PCR reads were re-called with MiXCR into one record per CDR3 protein. The sample lists tens of thousands of distinct CDR3 sequences, approximately 47% occurring once. The sequencing sample was made of peripheral blood. The receptors come from an adult woman with Graves' ophthalmopathy.

This clonotype was recorded many times. The chain carries TRBV5-1 and TRBJ1-1, with a tentative D call TRBD1 (6 bases). The V end lost 0 bases, the J end lost 4 bases, and 7 bases lay between the germline ends. The germline CDR1 and CDR2 sequences are SGHRS and YFSETQ. The CDR3 contains 13 residues. CDR3 sequence: CASSLDRATEAFF. Here the CDR3 DNA reads TGCGCCAGCAGCTTGGACAGGGCCACTGAAGCTTTCTTT. The full variable domain, in which reference TRBV5-1 and TRBJ1-1 provide the parts outside the CDR3, is KAGVTQTPRYLIKTRGQQVTLSCSPISGHRSVSWYQQTPGQGLQFLFEYFSETQRNKGNFPGRFSGRQFSNSRSEMNVSTLELGDSALYLCASSLDRATEAFFGQGTRLTVV.

Of note for this clonotype: This may be a read error: a much more frequent sequence differs by one nucleotide. The chain has TRBV10-3 and TRBJ2-3; 14 bases fit TRBD2. The CDR3 runs to 19 residues. Per germline, CDR1 ENHRY and CDR2 SYGVKD. V lost 5 bases and J lost 4; bases outside the gene matches: 14. The CDR3 region is CAISSHRGLAGVGSDTQYF. In DNA form, the CDR3 reads TGTGCCATCAGTTCCCACAGGGGACTAGCGGGAGTCGGTTCAGATACGCAGTATTTT.

This clonotype was detected ten times or more. The V gene is TRBV11-3, the J gene TRBJ2-6, with 8 bases lining up with TRBD1. This CDR3 comprises 17 residues. Germline CDR1 and CDR2: SGHNT and YENEEA. The V segment lost 4 bases and the J segment 0 bases; nucleotides outside the gene matches: 5. DNA for the CDR3: TGTGCCAGCAGCTCGACAGGGGCCCCCTCTGGGGCCAACGTCCTGACTTTC. Residues: CASSSTGAPSGANVLTF.

V is TRBV20-1 and J is TRBJ1-1; D is unresolved. Between the trimmed V and J ends, which lost 3 bases and 5 bases, there was a span of 25 bases. The CDR3 is made up of 17 amino acids. Germline V CDR1 and CDR2: DFQATT, SNEGSKA (reference sequence). CDR3 coding DNA: TGCAGTGCTAGGCGGAGAGTAGCGGGAGAGAGGGAGACTGAAGCTTTCTTT. Its translation: CSARRRVAGERETEAFF.

This clonotype was counted a single time. This chain uses TRBV2 with TRBJ2-1, with 13 bases fitting TRBD2. The CDR3 extends over 16 amino acids. J lost 3 bases, V lost 6 bases, and 5 bases had no gene match. Germline CDR1 is SNHLY and CDR2 is FYNNEI. The CDR3 coding sequence is TGTGCCAGCAGGAGGGGACTAGCGGGACTCTACAATGAGCAGTTCTTC. This sequence encodes CASRRGLAGLYNEQFF.

This clonotype has at least ten counts. The chain employs TRBV11-2 and TRBJ2-1; D is possibly TRBD1 (5 bases). With 5 bases removed from V and 15 bases from J, the gap between germline ends came to 23 bases. Germline V gene data show CDR1 as SGHAT and CDR2 as FQNNGV. The CDR3 spans 14 residues. CDR3 nucleotide sequence: TGTGCCAGCAGCCGAACGGCAGGGTCTCAGGATCGGTTCTTC. Translation: CASSRTAGSQDRFF.

This clonotype was picked up many times. The CDR3 loop is CASSSGQTEAFF. The CDR3 nucleotides are TGTGCCAGCAGCTCTGGACAGACTGAAGCTTTCTTT. The rearrangement joins TRBV9 to TRBJ1-1, with D perhaps matching TRBD1 (6 bases). Trimming removed 4 bases at V and 5 bases at J, with 9 bases between. The CDR3 covers 12 residues. Looked up from germline, CDR1 is SGDLS and CDR2 is YYNGEE.

This chain links TRBV6-6 with TRBJ2-1; 7 bases fit TRBD2. The J segment lost 12 bases and the V segment lost 4 bases, leaving 15 bases of the junction unmatched. In germline, CDR1 is MNHNY, CDR2 SVGAGI (reference sequence). CDR3 length: 15 residues. The CDR3 DNA is TGTGCCAGCAGTTCACGACAGACTAGCACAGATACGCAGTTCTTC. It specifies CASSSRQTSTDTQFF.

The chain is built from TRBV7-9 and TRBJ1-1, with D unclear. This CDR3 spans 14 amino acids. Trimming cost V 5 bases and J 14 bases, with 24 bases left between them. Germline V gives CDR1 SEHNR, CDR2 FQNEAQ (reference sequence). Here the CDR3 reads CASSRDRAYPPAFF. As DNA, the CDR3 is TGTGCCAGCAGCCGAGATCGCGCTTATCCCCCGGCCTTCTTT. The full variable domain, with the rest looked up from reference TRBV7-9 and TRBJ1-1, is DTGVSQNPRHKITKRGQNVTFRCDPISEHNRLYWYRQTLGQGPEFLTYFQNEAQLEKSRLLSDRFSAERPKGSFSTLEIQRTEQGDSAMYLCASSRDRAYPPAFFGQGTRLTVV.

This clonotype has ten or more counts. This rearrangement joins TRBV4-1 to TRBJ2-1, with 14 bases matching TRBD2. The CDR3 length is 17 residues. Looked up from germline, CDR1 is MGHRA and CDR2 is YSYEKL. V trimming: 4 bases; J trimming: 5 bases; junction bases outside the gene matches: 7. The DNA for the CDR3 is TGCGCCAGCAGCCGAACGGGACTAGCGGGAGCTCACAATGAGCAGTTCTTC. This gives the protein CASSRTGLAGAHNEQFF.

This chain joins TRBV5-1 and TRBJ1-1; D possibly corresponds to TRBD1 (5 bases). The CDR3 totals 13 residues. With 0 bases removed from V and 11 bases from J, the gap between germline ends came to 14 bases. Per germline, CDR1 SGHRS and CDR2 YFSETQ. The CDR3 nucleotides are TGCGCCAGCAGCTTGGCCGGTGGGGCGGACGCTTTCTTT. Encoded protein: CASSLAGGADAFF.

Points on this clonotype: A read error may produce the germline difference seen at one junction end. V is TRBV7-7 and J is TRBJ2-1; 8 bases align to TRBD2. The CDR3 spans 17 residues. Germline V lookup: CDR1 SSHAT, CDR2 FNYEAQ (reference sequence). The DNA for the CDR3 is TGTGCTAGCAGCTTAGCGGCGGGAGGATCGTCCTACAATGAGCAGTTCTTC. Translated, it gives CASSLAAGGSSYNEQFF. The entire variable domain, with the rest obtained from reference TRBV7-7 and TRBJ2-1, is as follows: GAGVSQSPRYKVTKRGQDVTLRCDPISSHATLYWYQQALGQGPEFLTYFNYEAQPDKSGLPSDRFSAERPEGSISTLTIQRTEQRDSAMYRCASSLAAGGSSYNEQFFGPGTRLTVL.

Note on this clonotype: Just one base apart from a much larger clone, this may be a read error. The chain is built from TRBV27 and TRBJ2-7, with 10 nucleotides matching TRBD2. There are 15 residues in the CDR3. The V gene end was trimmed by 6 bases and the J gene end by 4 bases; junction bases not matched to a gene: 9. Per the germline V gene, CDR1 is MNHEY and CDR2 is SMNVEV (reference sequence). The CDR3: CASSNLISGRYEQYF. CDR3 DNA: TGTGCCAGCAGCAACCTGATTAGCGGGAGGTACGAGCAGTACTTC.

This clonotype was counted at least ten times. The rearrangement links TRBV15 to TRBJ1-1; TRBD1 matches 9 bases. CDR3 length: 14 amino acids. The V segment lost 5 bases and the J segment 4 bases; nucleotides outside the gene matches: 5. Germline V gene data show CDR1 as LNHNV and CDR2 as YYDKDF (reference sequence). CDR3 DNA: TGTGCCACCAGCCGGGGACAGGGCAGCACTGAAGCTTTCTTT. Residues: CATSRGQGSTEAFF.

This clonotype was seen ten or more times. The chain recombines TRBV5-1 with TRBJ2-2; D is undetermined. CDR1 is SGHRS, CDR2 YFSETQ, per germline. The CDR3 consists of 15 residues. Between the trimmed V and J ends, which lost 0 bases and 4 bases, there was a span of 10 bases. This CDR3 is CASSLDTSGTGELFF. The CDR3, as DNA: TGCGCCAGCAGCTTGGACACCTCGGGCACCGGGGAGCTGTTTTTT.

V usage is TRBV7-2 and J usage is TRBJ1-1, with D perhaps matching TRBD1 (5 bases). Trimming stripped 2 bases from V and 0 bases from J, with 16 bases between. This CDR3 is 17 amino acids long. CDR1 is SGHTA, CDR2 FQGNSA, per germline. The chain's CDR3 is CASSLPLAGGVNTEAFF. The CDR3, as DNA: TGTGCCAGCAGCTTACCACTAGCGGGGGGAGTGAACACTGAAGCTTTCTTT.

This clonotype was counted at least ten times. V usage is TRBV10-1 and J usage is TRBJ2-1, with D maybe TRBD2 (5 bases). V was trimmed by 4 bases and J by 10 bases, leaving 29 bases between them. The CDR3 is 18 residues long. In germline, CDR1 is WNHNN, CDR2 SYGVQD (reference sequence). CDR3 bases: TGCGCCAGCAGTGCCCTCTCCCCGTTCACTAGTTTCAATGGGGAGCAGTTCTTC. Translated: CASSALSPFTSFNGEQFF.

The genes are TRBV10-3 and TRBJ2-3; 8 bases map to TRBD2. CDR1 and CDR2 (germline): ENHRY, SYGVKD. Losses at the gene ends were 6 bases for V and 5 bases for J; bases not matched to a gene: 7. This CDR3 contains 14 residues. CDR3 DNA: TGTGCCATCAGCCAACTAGCGGAGGTAGATACGCAGTATTTT. Translated: CAISQLAEVDTQYF.

The CDR3, as DNA: TGTGCTAGTCAACAGGACAATGAGCAGTTCTTC. Translation: CASQQDNEQFF. This chain connects TRBV7-7 to TRBJ2-1, with D possibly matching TRBD1 (5 bases). Germline loops: CDR1 SSHAT, CDR2 FNYEAQ (reference sequence). The CDR3 covers 11 residues.

Relative to its sample, this clonotype is medium-sized. The chain is built from TRBV7-2 and TRBJ1-2; D uncertain. Germline CDR1 is SGHTA and CDR2 is FQGNSA. The CDR3 is 12 amino acids. V was cut by 5 bases and J by 0 bases, with 4 bases left in between. As DNA, the CDR3 is TGTGCCAGCAGCCAACCTAACTATGGCTACACCTTC. The encoded protein is CASSQPNYGYTF.

This clonotype appeared many times. The V call is TRBV7-2, the J call TRBJ1-3, with D maybe TRBD1 (6 bases). CDR1 and CDR2 from the germline V gene are SGHTA and FQGNSA. With 5 bases removed from V and 0 bases from J, the gap between germline ends came to 11 bases. This CDR3 comprises 15 residues. CDR3 bases: TGTGCCAGCAGCCGTACAGGGAGCTCTGGAAACACCATATATTTT. Protein: CASSRTGSSGNTIYF.

This clonotype is judged medium-sized (0.01 to 0.1%). J is TRBJ1-2 and V is TRBV10-3; 7 positions agree with TRBD1. The junction had 5 bases not matched to a gene; V was cut back by 0 bases and J by 4 bases. CDR1 is ENHRY, CDR2 SYGVKD, per germline. The CDR3 sequence is 15 residues long. CDR3 sequence (DNA): TGTGCCATCAGTGAGTCACAGAGGGGGCTCTATGGCTACACCTTC. Protein sequence: CAISESQRGLYGYTF.

This clonotype was seen at least ten times. This sequence joins TRBV7-9 and TRBJ2-1; TRBD2 aligns across 10 bases. The CDR3 runs to 15 residues. V lost 7 bases and J lost 1; bases outside the gene matches: 4. Germline CDR1 is SEHNR and CDR2 is FQNEAQ (reference sequence). This chain's CDR3 is CASIDSGGSYNEQFF. Written as DNA, the CDR3 is TGTGCCAGCATTGATAGCGGGGGGTCCTACAATGAGCAGTTCTTC.

CDR3 loop: CASSWGPPYEQYF. The CDR3, as DNA: TGTGCCAGCAGTTGGGGCCCACCCTACGAGCAGTACTTC. The chain is built from TRBV2 and TRBJ2-7; possibly TRBD1 for D (5 bases). In germline, CDR1 is SNHLY, CDR2 FYNNEI. V was pared by 5 bases and J by 2 bases, with 10 bases between. The CDR3 runs 13 residues.

This clonotype showed up just a few times. A much more abundant neighbour one base away suggests this may be a read error. The chain joins TRBV28 to TRBJ2-7; no definite D call. This CDR3 region has 10 residues. Germline lookup yields CDR1 MDHEN and CDR2 SYDVKM. Trimming removed 5 bases from V and 7 bases from J, with 6 bases in between. CDR3 sequence reads: CASSANEQYF. The CDR3 DNA sequence: TGTGCCAGCAGTGCGAATGAGCAGTACTTC.

This clonotype was found many times. CDR3 sequence reads: CASSYDKSPLHF. CDR3 sequence (DNA): TGTGCCAGCAGTTACGACAAGTCACCCCTCCACTTT. J is TRBJ1-6 and V is TRBV6-5; D unresolved. CDR3 length equals 12 residues. Trimming pared 2 bases from V and 10 bases from J, leaving 6 bases between. Germline V gene lookup returns CDR1 MNHEY and CDR2 SVGAGI.

The chain's CDR3 is CASSQSDQPQHF. The DNA for the CDR3 is TGTGCCAGCAGTCAATCCGATCAGCCCCAGCATTTT. The V and J genes are TRBV6-6 and TRBJ1-5; no definite D call. Germline V gene sequence: CDR1 MNHNY, CDR2 SVGAGI (reference sequence). The CDR3 contains 12 residues. Deletions cut 5 bases from V and 5 bases from J, with 7 bases between.

For this clonotype: This may arise from a read error, as a much more abundant clone is one base away. The chain joins TRBV4-2 to TRBJ1-5; D perhaps matches TRBD1 (6 bases). The germline CDR1 and CDR2 sequences are LGHNA and YNFKEQ. Trimming cost V 3 bases and J 6 bases, with 15 bases left between them. The CDR3 is 15 amino acids. CDR3 loop: CASSHAGDPAQPQHF. The DNA of the CDR3 is TGTGCCAGCAGCCATGCAGGGGACCCTGCTCAGCCCCAGCATTTT.

The chain has TRBV11-2 and TRBJ2-3; D might be TRBD1 (5 bases). Germline V gene data show CDR1 as SGHAT and CDR2 as FQNNGV. The CDR3 runs 14 residues. Trimming removed 5 bases at V and 3 bases at J, with 12 bases between. The CDR3 DNA reads TGTGCCAGCAGCCCGGCAGGGTTAACAGATACGCAGTATTTT. Encoded protein: CASSPAGLTDTQYF.

In its sample, this clonotype was seen many times. The DNA is left out, because the CDR3 cannot be placed on it with certainty; the CDR3 is given as TCRdb lists it. The V call is TRBV12-3 or TRBV12-4, the J call TRBJ1-1; whether TRBD1, the table's D call, matches the DNA was not checked. Termini included, the CDR3 measures 13 amino acids. This CDR3 is CASSLAVAGGTFF.